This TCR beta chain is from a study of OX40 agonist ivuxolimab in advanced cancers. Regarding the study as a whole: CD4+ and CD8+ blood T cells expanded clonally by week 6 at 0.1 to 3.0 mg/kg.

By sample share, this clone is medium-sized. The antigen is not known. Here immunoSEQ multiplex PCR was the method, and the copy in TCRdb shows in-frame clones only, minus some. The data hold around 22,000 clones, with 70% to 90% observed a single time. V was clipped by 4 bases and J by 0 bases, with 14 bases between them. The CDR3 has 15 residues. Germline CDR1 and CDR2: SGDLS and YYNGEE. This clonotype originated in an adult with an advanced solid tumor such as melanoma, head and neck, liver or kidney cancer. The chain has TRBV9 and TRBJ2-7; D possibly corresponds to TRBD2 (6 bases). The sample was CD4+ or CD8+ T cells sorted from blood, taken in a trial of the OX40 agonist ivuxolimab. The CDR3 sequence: CASSPSGGSSYEQYF. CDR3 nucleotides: TGTGCCAGCAGCCCAAGTGGAGGGAGCTCCTACGAGCAGTACTTC.